This entry features one T cell receptor beta chain sequence. The data were obtained in a study of CD8+ T cells in alopecia areata. About the research overall: Severity scores in treated patients reflected the percentage of scalp affected.

The V and J ends lost 3 bases and 5 bases respectively, with 11 bases between them. The CDR3 extends over 13 amino acids. The germline CDR1 and CDR2 sequences are SQVTM and ANQGSEA. RNA was isolated and reverse transcribed to cDNA, the sequencing template. Assay used: immunoSEQ multiplex PCR; TCRdb lists only in-frame clones, some missing. There are some 120,000 clones in the sample; approximately 60% occur only once, and 4.5% to 6% lies in the top ten. As for treatment: oral pan-JAK inhibitor, 5-10 mg twice daily. Researchers gathered lesional scalp punch biopsies and peripheral blood from patients with alopecia areata.

The rearrangement uses TRBV29-1 and TRBJ2-1, with a possible D match to TRBD1 (6 bases). Sequences were derived from CD4+ T cells sorted from blood, sampled at week 4, from a patient treated with tofacitinib. This receptor was identified in a human donor with alopecia areata. In nucleotides, the CDR3 is TGCAGCGTTGACCGGCGACAGGACAATGAGCAGTTCTTC. Translated, it gives CSVDRRQDNEQFF.